The text below deals with one T cell receptor beta chain. Libraries were prepared by immunoSEQ multiplex PCR; TCRdb keeps only in-frame clonotypes and omits some of them. Of around 300,000 clones listed, 90% were seen once; the top ten hold roughly 2.9%. Seattle patients were enrolled during active infection and followed longitudinally. The data originate from a study of blood T cell repertoires in COVID-19. Looking at the study overall: From T cells, B-cell-depleted T cells, or PBMCs came the material, which was cDNA or gDNA.

The CDR3 has 18 residues. Germline assignment: CDR1 LNHDA and CDR2 SQIVND (reference sequence). V was clipped by 3 bases and J by 5 bases, with 25 bases between them. This TCR was sampled from a woman under 40 with COVID-19, enrolled during active disease. The sample taken for sequencing was peripheral blood. This chain joins TRBV19 and TRBJ2-5; a possible D gene is TRBD1 (6 bases). The CDR3 region has the DNA TGTGCCAGTAGTATGGGGGCCCCTCGACCCCCAGGGTGGGAGACCCAGTACTTC. Protein product: CASSMGAPRPPGWETQYF.